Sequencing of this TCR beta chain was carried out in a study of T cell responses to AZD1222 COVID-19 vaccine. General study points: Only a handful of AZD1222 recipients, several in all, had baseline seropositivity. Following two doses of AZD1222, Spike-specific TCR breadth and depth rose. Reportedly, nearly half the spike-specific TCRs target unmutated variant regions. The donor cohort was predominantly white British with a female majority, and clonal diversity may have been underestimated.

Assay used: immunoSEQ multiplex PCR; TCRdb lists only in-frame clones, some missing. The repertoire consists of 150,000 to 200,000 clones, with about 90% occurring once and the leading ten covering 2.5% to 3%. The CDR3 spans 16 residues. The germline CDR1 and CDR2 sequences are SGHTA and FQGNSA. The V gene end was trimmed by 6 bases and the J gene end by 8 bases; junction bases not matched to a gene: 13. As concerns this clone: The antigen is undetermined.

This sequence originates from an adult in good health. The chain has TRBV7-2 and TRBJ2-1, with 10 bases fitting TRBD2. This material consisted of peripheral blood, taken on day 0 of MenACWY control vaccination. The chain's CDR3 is CASRTRSGRAADEQFF. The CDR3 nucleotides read TGTGCCAGCAGAACGAGAAGCGGGAGGGCCGCGGATGAGCAGTTCTTC. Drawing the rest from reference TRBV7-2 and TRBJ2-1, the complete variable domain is GAGVSQSPSNKVTEKGKDVELRCDPISGHTALYWYRQSLGQGLEFLIYFQGNSAPDKSGLPSDRFSAERTGGSVSTLTIQRTQQEDSAVYLCASRTRSGRAADEQFFGPGTRLTVL.